This note documents a single TCR beta chain sequence. The antigen is unknown. TCRdb's copy holds only in-frame clones and misses some; the assay was immunoSEQ multiplex PCR. The sample has 13,000 to 15,000 clones; 55% to 70% are singletons. This specimen belongs to a study of cytotoxic CD8 clonotypes in ibrutinib-treated CLL. Regarding the study as a whole: Sample timing was unmatched between remission and later-progressing patients; lymph nodes unstudied.

The V and J ends lost 0 bases and 4 bases respectively, with 9 bases between them. Germline CDR1 and CDR2: MNHEY and SMNVEV (reference sequence). This CDR3 has 14 residues. This sample comprised PBMCs, obtained before ibrutinib treatment. The TCR sequence derives from a human donor with chronic lymphocytic leukemia. The chain couples TRBV27 to TRBJ1-1; D remains unclear. CDR3 loop: CASSLSSLATEAFF. In nucleotides, the CDR3 is TGTGCCAGCAGTTTATCTTCCCTAGCCACTGAAGCTTTCTTT.